This T cell receptor beta chain was found in a study of shared clonotypes between healthy human individuals. Study context: Per donor, CD8 memory used one plate, CD8 naive used two, CD4 memory used three and CD4 naive used three.

Naive-designated CD8 cells lacked CD45RO, were positively enriched for CCR7, and omitted terminally differentiated effector memory CD45RA+ cells. V dropped 4 bases and J dropped 6; count of bases not matched to a gene: 6. This CDR3 spans 14 amino acids. In germline, CDR1 is SGDLS, CDR2 YYNGEE. Data came from immunoSEQ multiplex PCR; TCRdb stores just in-frame clones and leaves some out. The repertoire holds millions of clones, with roughly 95% as singletons. Study observations and caveats: Compared with memory subsets, naive subsets generally had larger estimated richness. Deeper or shallower sequencing was expected to change how clonotypes are shared among donors.

A remark on this clone: Antigen: not known.

The sequence was collected from a man younger than 35 in good health. Sequencing used naive CD8+ T cells sorted from blood. V usage is TRBV9 and J usage is TRBJ2-7, with TRBD2 matching 11 bases. CDR3 DNA sequence: TGTGCCAGCAGCCGGGTAGCGGGGGGGATCGAGCAGTACTTC. This translates into CASSRVAGGIEQYF.